One sample yielded the 15 T cell receptor beta chains listed below, sequenced in a study of molecular identifiers for immune sequencing clone quantification. TCRdb recomputed calls from the PCR reads with MiXCR, one row per CDR3 protein. The repertoire holds 400,000 to 600,000 distinct CDR3 sequences, with around 23% as singletons. Sample: naive CD8+ T cells from blood, with Jurkat cell RNA spiked in. Subset meaning: FACS-sorted CD8+CD4-CCR7+CD45RA+ naive T cells. These receptors were collected from a human donor in good health. Some libraries in this study had Jurkat cell RNA spiked in.

This clonotype came up many times. The CDR3 spells CSVEAGFIADTQYF. CDR3 nucleotide sequence: TGCAGCGTTGAGGCAGGGTTCATAGCAGATACGCAGTATTTT. This chain connects TRBV29-1 to TRBJ2-3; possible D gene TRBD1, 5 bases. V was shortened by 3 bases and J by 4 bases, with 14 bases between the two germline ends. CDR1 SQVTM and CDR2 ANQGSEA come from the germline V gene. CDR3 length: 14 amino acids.

This clonotype appeared many times. This sequence joins TRBV2 and TRBJ1-2, with a tentative D call TRBD1 (5 bases). V was pared by 6 bases and J by 3 bases, with 11 bases between. CDR3 length: 13 residues. Germline values: CDR1 SNHLY, CDR2 FYNNEI. The CDR3 DNA is TGTGCCAGCAGAGCCGGGGGGTACTATGGCTACACCTTC. It codes for CASRAGGYYGYTF.

This clonotype was counted ten times or more. This chain links TRBV2 with TRBJ2-3; D remains ambiguous. The germline V and J ends were trimmed by 4 bases and 3 bases, with 8 bases remaining between them. This CDR3 is built from 13 residues. Germline loops: CDR1 SNHLY, CDR2 FYNNEI. This chain's CDR3 is CASSAEYTDTQYF. CDR3 coding DNA: TGTGCCAGCAGTGCGGAGTATACAGATACGCAGTATTTT.

This clonotype appeared a few times. J is TRBJ2-7 and V is TRBV20-1; 10 bases agree with TRBD2. After removal of 5 bases from V and 0 bases from J, the junction contained 10 bases not matched to a gene. This CDR3 is built from 16 residues. Germline values: CDR1 DFQATT, CDR2 SNEGSKA (reference sequence). The CDR3 spells CSAPPGLAYLSYEQYF. The CDR3, as DNA: TGCAGTGCTCCACCGGGACTAGCGTACCTCTCCTACGAGCAGTACTTC.

This clonotype has a handful of counts. The CDR3 coding sequence is TGTGCCAGCAGGGGGCGGGCAGGAGGAACTGAAGCTTTCTTT. Its protein is CASRGRAGGTEAFF. The chain joins TRBV7-2 to TRBJ1-1; tentative D call: TRBD1 (5 bases). V lost 6 bases and J 5 bases, leaving 16 bases between the germline ends. Per the germline V gene, CDR1 is SGHTA and CDR2 is FQGNSA. This CDR3 region has 14 residues.

A word on this clonotype: This CDR3 fails to terminate in the conserved phenylalanine or tryptophan, so it likely reflects a read error. V usage is TRBV5-3 and J usage is TRBJ1-1; D gene uncertain. Being an ORF, TRBV5-3 has a function that is uncertain. The CDR3 extends over 13 amino acids. The V end lost 8 bases, the J end lost 2 bases, and 13 bases lay between the germline ends. CDR3 nucleotides: TGTGCCAGCAGCCCCGAGGCCAACACTGAAGCTTTCCTT. Residues: CASSPEANTEAFL.

The chain combines TRBV19 with TRBJ1-2; maybe TRBD1 (5 bases). This CDR3 region has 14 residues. V was shortened by 9 bases and J by 4 bases, with 18 bases between the two germline ends. Germline assignment: CDR1 LNHDA and CDR2 SQIVND (reference sequence). CDR3 sequence reads: CASKGGGKSYGYTF. The DNA for the CDR3 is TGTGCCAGCAAAGGTGGGGGGAAGAGCTATGGCTACACCTTC.

This clonotype has a single count. The chain recombines TRBV11-2 with TRBJ2-1; D may correspond to TRBD1 or TRBD2 (5 bases each). Germline CDR1 is SGHAT and CDR2 is FQNNGV. V was clipped by 5 bases and J by 12 bases, with 17 bases between them. The CDR3 covers 13 residues. The CDR3, as DNA: TGTGCCAGCAGCCTCCGGGCAGGGAGTGCGCAGTTCTTC. It codes for CASSLRAGSAQFF.

This clonotype was found a few times. The chain combines TRBV5-8 with TRBJ1-1; D remains unclear. The V end lost 0 bases, the J end lost 1 base, and 7 bases lay between the germline ends. Germline-derived CDR1 and CDR2 are SGHTS and YDEGEE. This CDR3 contains 14 residues. The CDR3 nucleotides are TGTGCCAGCAGCTTGGACTCAGAGAACACTGAAGCTTTCTTT. Amino acid sequence: CASSLDSENTEAFF.

As DNA, the CDR3 is TGTGCCAGCAGTGAATCGTGGTTGAACACCGGGGAGCTGTTTTTT. It translates to CASSESWLNTGELFF. This chain joins TRBV25-1 and TRBJ2-2; unclear D gene. The CDR3 consists of 15 residues. Germline V lookup: CDR1 MGHDK, CDR2 SYGVNS. Trimming pared 1 base from V and 1 base from J, leaving 7 bases between.

Comment on this clonotype: Given a much more abundant clone one base away, this may be a read error. The chain employs TRBV4-3 and TRBJ1-1, with D possibly matching TRBD1 (5 bases). Trimming left V 5 bases short and J 2 bases short, with 15 bases between. Germline V gene data show CDR1 as LGHNA and CDR2 as YSLEER. The CDR3 extends over 15 amino acids. The CDR3 DNA is TGCGCCAGCAGCGGAGAGGGACCGATAAACACTGAAGCTTTCTTT. Its protein product is CASSGEGPINTEAFF.

The rearrangement joins TRBV21-1 to TRBJ2-7; the D call of TRBD2 is as the table states it, not checked on the DNA. TRBV21-1 is classified as a pseudogene. The CDR3 length is 19 residues. CDR3 in DNA: TGTGCCAGCAGCCACGGAGGACGGGACCGGGACTCCAACCAGGACGAGCAGTACTTC. It encodes CASSHGGRDRDSNQDEQYF.

In its sample, this clonotype was seen a few times. The rearrangement links TRBV30 to TRBJ2-7, with D perhaps matching TRBD2 (6 bases). V was pared by 8 bases and J by 2 bases, with 13 bases between. This CDR3 contains 12 residues. Germline CDR1 is GTSNPN and CDR2 is SVGIG (reference sequence). In nucleotides, the CDR3 is TGTGCCGCCATAGGAGGGCCCTACGAGCAGTACTTC. Protein product: CAAIGGPYEQYF.

A word on this clonotype: A much more abundant neighbour one base away suggests this may be a read error. The rearrangement joins TRBV4-3 to TRBJ2-7; 12 positions agree with TRBD2. The CDR3 is 16 residues long. V dropped 2 bases and J dropped 5; count of bases not matched to a gene: 7. Germline V gene data show CDR1 as LGHNA and CDR2 as YSLEER. The DNA for the CDR3 is TGCGCCAGCAGCCAAAACCTAGCGGGAGGGCCGCACGAGCAGTACTTC. Translating gives CASSQNLAGGPHEQYF.

On this clonotype itself: A read error may produce the germline difference seen at one junction end. CDR3 residues: CASSPTGLGGSYDTQCF. The DNA for the CDR3 is TGTGCCAGCAGCCCTACCGGGTTGGGCGGGAGTTATGATACGCAGTGTTTT. The chain couples TRBV13 to TRBJ2-3, with 7 bases fitting TRBD2. This CDR3 region has 17 residues. The germline gives CDR1 PRHDT, CDR2 FYEKMQ (reference sequence).